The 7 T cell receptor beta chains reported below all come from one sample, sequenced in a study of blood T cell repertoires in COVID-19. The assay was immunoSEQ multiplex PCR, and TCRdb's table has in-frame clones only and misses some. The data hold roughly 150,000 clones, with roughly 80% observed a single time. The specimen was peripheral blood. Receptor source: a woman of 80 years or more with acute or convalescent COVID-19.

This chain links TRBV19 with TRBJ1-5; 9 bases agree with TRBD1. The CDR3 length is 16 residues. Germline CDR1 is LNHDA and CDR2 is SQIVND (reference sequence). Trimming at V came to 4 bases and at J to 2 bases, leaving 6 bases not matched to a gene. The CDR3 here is CASSTYRQGGNQPQHF. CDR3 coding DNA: TGTGCCAGTAGTACTTACAGACAGGGGGGCAATCAGCCCCAGCATTTT. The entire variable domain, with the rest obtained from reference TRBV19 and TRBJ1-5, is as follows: DGGITQSPKYLFRKEGQNVTLSCEQNLNHDAMYWYRQDPGQGLRLIYYSQIVNDFQKGDIAEGYSVSREKKESFPLTVTSAQKNPTAFYLCASSTYRQGGNQPQHFGDGTRLSIL.

CDR3 amino acids: CASRTGSTDTQYF. The CDR3 DNA reads TGCGCCAGCCGGACAGGTAGCACAGATACGCAGTATTTT. The V call is TRBV5-1, the J call TRBJ2-3, with TRBD1 identical over 7 bases. Unmatched junction bases numbered 2, after V lost 7 bases and J lost 0 bases. The CDR3 extends over 13 amino acids. Germline lookup yields CDR1 SGHRS and CDR2 YFSETQ.

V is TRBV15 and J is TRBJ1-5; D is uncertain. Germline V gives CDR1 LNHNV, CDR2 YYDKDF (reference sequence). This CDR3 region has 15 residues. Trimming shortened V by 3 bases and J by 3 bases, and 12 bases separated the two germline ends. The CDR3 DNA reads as TGTGCCACCAGCAGGAACCCGGGGTTCAATCAGCCCCAGCATTTT. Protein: CATSRNPGFNQPQHF.

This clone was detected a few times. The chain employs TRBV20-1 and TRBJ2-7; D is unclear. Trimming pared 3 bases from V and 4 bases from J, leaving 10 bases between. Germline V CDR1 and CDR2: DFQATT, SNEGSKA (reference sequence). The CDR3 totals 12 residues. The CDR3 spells CSASRRGYEQYF. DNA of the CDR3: TGCAGTGCTAGTAGACGCGGATACGAGCAGTACTTC.

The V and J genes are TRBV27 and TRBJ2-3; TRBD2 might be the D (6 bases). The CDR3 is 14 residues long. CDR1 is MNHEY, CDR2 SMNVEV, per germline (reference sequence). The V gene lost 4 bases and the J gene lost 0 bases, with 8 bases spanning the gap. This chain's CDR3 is CASSWGTSTDTQYF. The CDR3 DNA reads TGTGCCAGCAGTTGGGGGACTAGCACAGATACGCAGTATTTT.

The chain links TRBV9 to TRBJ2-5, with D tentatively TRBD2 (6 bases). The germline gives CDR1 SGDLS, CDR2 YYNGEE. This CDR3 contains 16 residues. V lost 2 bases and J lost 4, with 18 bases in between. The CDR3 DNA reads TGTGCCAGCAGCGTGGAGGGTTTTGGTCTTAGAGAGACCCAGTACTTC. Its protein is CASSVEGFGLRETQYF.

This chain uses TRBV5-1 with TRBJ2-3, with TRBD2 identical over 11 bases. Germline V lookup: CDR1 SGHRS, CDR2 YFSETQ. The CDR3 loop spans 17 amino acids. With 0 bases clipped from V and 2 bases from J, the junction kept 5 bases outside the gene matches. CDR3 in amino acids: CASSLVPSGRPTDTQYF. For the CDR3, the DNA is TGCGCCAGCAGCTTGGTTCCTAGCGGGAGGCCCACAGATACGCAGTATTTT.